The T cell receptor (beta chain) under discussion was sequenced for a study of post-analysis software for immune sequencing data. Study summary: The disease courses covered relapsing-remitting, secondary progressive and progressive-relapsing multiple sclerosis.

Of note for this clonotype: Its antigen is currently unknown.

cDNA libraries for TCR beta contained unique molecular identifiers. With about 0.95 to 10 million T cells as the source, hundreds of thousands of cDNA molecules resulted. From the PCR reads, TCRdb called clonotypes with MiXCR, one entry per CDR3 protein. This table has under 200,000 distinct CDR3 sequences, 25% to 30% appearing once. V lost 5 bases and J lost 4; bases outside the gene matches: 7. Germline assignment: CDR1 SEHNR and CDR2 FQNEAQ (reference sequence). CDR3 length equals 15 residues. Overall study results and limits: Among about 5 TRBV segments more frequent in patients than controls were TRBV5-6, TRBV5-1 and TRBV20-1. Strong co-clustering by F measure was seen for same-batch samples. Controls showed significantly higher normalized Chao1 diversity than did multiple sclerosis patients.

The sequencing input was blood. V and J are TRBV7-9 and TRBJ2-3; 9 nucleotides line up with TRBD1. The TCR comes from a girl younger than 18 with multiple sclerosis. The CDR3 sequence is CASSLTGGESDTQYF. The CDR3 coding sequence is TGTGCCAGCAGCCTTACAGGGGGCGAGTCAGATACGCAGTATTTT. Full variable domain (outside the CDR3, taken from reference TRBV7-9 and TRBJ2-3): DTGVSQNPRHKITKRGQNVTFRCDPISEHNRLYWYRQTLGQGPEFLTYFQNEAQLEKSRLLSDRFSAERPKGSFSTLEIQRTEQGDSAMYLCASSLTGGESDTQYFGPGTRLTVL.